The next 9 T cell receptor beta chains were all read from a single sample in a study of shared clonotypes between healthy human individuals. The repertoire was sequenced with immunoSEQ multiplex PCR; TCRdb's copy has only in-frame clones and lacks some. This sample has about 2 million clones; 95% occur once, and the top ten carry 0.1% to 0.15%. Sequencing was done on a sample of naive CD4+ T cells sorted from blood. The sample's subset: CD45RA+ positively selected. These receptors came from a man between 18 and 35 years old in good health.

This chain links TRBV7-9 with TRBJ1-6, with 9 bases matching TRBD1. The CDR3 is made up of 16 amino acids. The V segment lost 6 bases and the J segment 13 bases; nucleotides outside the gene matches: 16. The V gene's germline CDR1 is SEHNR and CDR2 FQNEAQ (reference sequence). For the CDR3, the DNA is TGTGCCAGCAGGTCCACAGGGGGCGTTTCTACTACCCCCCTCCACTTT. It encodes CASRSTGGVSTTPLHF.

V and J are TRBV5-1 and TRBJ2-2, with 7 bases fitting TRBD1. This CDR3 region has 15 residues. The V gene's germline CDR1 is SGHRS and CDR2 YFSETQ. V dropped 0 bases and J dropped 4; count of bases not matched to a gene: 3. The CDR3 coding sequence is TGCGCCAGCAGCTTGGTACAGGGGTTCACCGGGGAGCTGTTTTTT. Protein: CASSLVQGFTGELFF.

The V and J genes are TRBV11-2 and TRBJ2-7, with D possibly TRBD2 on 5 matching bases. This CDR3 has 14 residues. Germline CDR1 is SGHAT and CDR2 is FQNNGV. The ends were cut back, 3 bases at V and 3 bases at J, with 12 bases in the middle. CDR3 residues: CASSFTDRDYEQYF. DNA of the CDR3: TGTGCCAGCAGCTTCACCGATCGGGACTACGAGCAGTACTTC.

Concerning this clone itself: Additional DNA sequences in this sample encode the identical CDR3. The CDR3 sequence is CASTRTGSYNEQFF. The CDR3 DNA sequence: TGTGCCAGCACCCGGACAGGTTCCTACAATGAGCAGTTCTTC. This rearrangement joins TRBV2 to TRBJ2-1, with 7 bases lining up with TRBD1. CDR1 is SNHLY, CDR2 FYNNEI, per germline. Germline trimming cut 7 bases from V and 1 base from J; bases unmatched to any gene: 4. The CDR3 length is 14 residues. The full variable domain, with the rest looked up from reference TRBV2 and TRBJ2-1, is EPEVTQTPSHQVTQMGQEVILRCVPISNHLYFYWYRQILGQKVEFLVSFYNNEISEKSEIFDDQFSVERPDGSNFTLKIRSTKLEDSAMYFCASTRTGSYNEQFFGPGTRLTVL.

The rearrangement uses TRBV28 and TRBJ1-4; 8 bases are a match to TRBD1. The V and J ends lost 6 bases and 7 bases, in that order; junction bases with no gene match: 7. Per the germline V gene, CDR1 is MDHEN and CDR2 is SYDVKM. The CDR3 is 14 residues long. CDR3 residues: CASRNTGGGEKLFF. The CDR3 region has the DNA TGTGCCAGCAGAAATACAGGGGGTGGTGAAAAACTGTTTTTT. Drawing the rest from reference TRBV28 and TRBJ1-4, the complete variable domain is DVKVTQSSRYLVKRTGEKVFLECVQDMDHENMFWYRQDPGLGLRLIYFSYDVKMKEKGDIPEGYSVSREKKERFSLILESASTNQTSMYLCASRNTGGGEKLFFGSGTQLSVL.

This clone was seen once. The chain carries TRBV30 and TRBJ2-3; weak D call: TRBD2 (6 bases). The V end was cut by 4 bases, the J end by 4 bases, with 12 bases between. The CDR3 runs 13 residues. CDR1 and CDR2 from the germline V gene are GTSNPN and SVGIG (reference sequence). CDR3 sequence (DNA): TGTGCCTGGACCGGGGGTAGTCCAGATACGCAGTATTTT. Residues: CAWTGGSPDTQYF.

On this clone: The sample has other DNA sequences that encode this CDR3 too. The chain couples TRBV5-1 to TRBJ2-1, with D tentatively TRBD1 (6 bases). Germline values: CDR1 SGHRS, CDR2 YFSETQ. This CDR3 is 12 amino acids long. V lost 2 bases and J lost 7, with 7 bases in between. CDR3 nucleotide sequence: TGCGCCAGCAGCTTCAGGGGAAATGAGCAGTTCTTC. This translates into CASSFRGNEQFF.

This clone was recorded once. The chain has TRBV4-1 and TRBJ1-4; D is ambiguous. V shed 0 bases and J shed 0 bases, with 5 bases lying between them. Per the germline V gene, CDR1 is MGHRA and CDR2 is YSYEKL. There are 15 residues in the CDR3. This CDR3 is CASSQDLTTNEKLFF. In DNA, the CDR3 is TGCGCCAGCAGCCAAGACCTTACAACTAATGAAAAACTGTTTTTT.

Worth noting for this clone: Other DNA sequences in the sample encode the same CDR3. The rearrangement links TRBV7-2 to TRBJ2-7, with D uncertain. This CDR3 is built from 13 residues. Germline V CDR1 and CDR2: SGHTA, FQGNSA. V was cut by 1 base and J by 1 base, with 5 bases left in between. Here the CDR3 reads CASSLDSSYEQYF. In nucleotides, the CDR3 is TGTGCCAGCAGCTTAGACAGTTCCTACGAGCAGTACTTC.